The clone carrying this TCR beta chain was counted only a few times. Expressed TCRB transcripts were sequenced because the isolated RNA had all been reverse transcribed beforehand. Clones were read by immunoSEQ multiplex PCR, and TCRdb kept only the in-frame ones, dropping some. The sample records 150,000 or so clones, 40% to 55% being singletons. These data belong to a study of beta chain features in type 1 diabetes. Germline V gives CDR1 SGHNT, CDR2 YYREEE (reference sequence). The CDR3 has 17 amino acids. V dropped 4 bases and J dropped 5; count of bases not matched to a gene: 10. The receptor's source is a man younger than 35 in good health. The sample taken for sequencing was Tregs from blood. The V call is TRBV5-4, the J call TRBJ2-2, with TRBD2 identical over 11 bases. This CDR3 is CASSRGLAGGSTGELFF. For the CDR3, the DNA is TGTGCCAGCAGCCGCGGTCTAGCGGGAGGTTCAACCGGGGAGCTGTTTTTT.